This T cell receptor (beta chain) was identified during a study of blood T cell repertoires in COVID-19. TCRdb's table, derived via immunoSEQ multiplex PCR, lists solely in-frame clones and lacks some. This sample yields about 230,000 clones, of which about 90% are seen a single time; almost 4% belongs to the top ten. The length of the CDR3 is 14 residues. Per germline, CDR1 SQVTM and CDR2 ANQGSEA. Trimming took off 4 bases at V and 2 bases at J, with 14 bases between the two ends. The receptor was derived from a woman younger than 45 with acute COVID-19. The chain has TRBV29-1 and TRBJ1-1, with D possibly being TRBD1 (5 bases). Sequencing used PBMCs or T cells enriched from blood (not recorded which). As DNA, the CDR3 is TGCAGCGTTGGCCCCCGGGGGGGAAACACTGAAGCTTTCTTT. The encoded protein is CSVGPRGGNTEAFF. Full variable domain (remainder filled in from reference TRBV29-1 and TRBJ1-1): SAVISQKPSRDICQRGTSLTIQCQVDSQVTMMFWYRQQPGQSLTLIATANQGSEATYESGFVIDKFPISRPNLTFSTLTVSNMSPEDSSIYLCSVGPRGGNTEAFFGQGTRLTVV.